This TCR beta chain was captured by sequencing in a study of CD8+CD57+ T cells in acquired aplastic anemia. The TCR beta profiling, which covered VDJ combination and CDR3 sequence, was carried out using genomic DNA as the template. TCRdb itself ran the reads through MiXCR, one entry per CDR3 protein. In the table there are 160,000 or so distinct CDR3 sequences, about 45% of which are singletons. Study-wide results and limits: Comparison of patients with controls identified about 30 shared CD8+ CDR3 sequences.

V was trimmed by 5 bases and J by 5 bases, leaving 13 bases between them. In germline, CDR1 is SGHAT, CDR2 FQDESV (reference sequence). The CDR3 consists of 14 residues. Turning to this clonotype: What it recognizes is unknown.

By flow cytometry, patients selected for sequencing had shown an expansion of CD8+CD57+ cells. The material sequenced was sorted CD4+, CD8+, or CD8+CD57+ T cells (not recorded which) from PBMCs. V is TRBV11-1 and J is TRBJ2-1; D is tentatively TRBD1 or TRBD2 (6 bases each). The clonotype originates from a human donor with aplastic anemia. The CDR3 coding sequence is TGTGCCAGCAGCGGGGGGACAACCAACAATGAGCAGTTCTTC. Translation: CASSGGTTNNEQFF.